The rows below give T cell receptor beta chains drawn from one sample of a study of CD8+ T cells in alopecia areata. Assay used: immunoSEQ multiplex PCR; TCRdb lists only in-frame clones, some missing. The sample gives about 270,000 clones, around 64% of which show up once; 0.75% to 0.95% is in the top ten. The sequencing here drew on CD4+ T cells sorted from blood, taken around week 53, from a patient treated with tofacitinib. The origin of the receptors is a human donor with alopecia areata. CDR3s include the opening cysteine and the closing phenylalanine or tryptophan. D genes are given only for firm matches. Size values are once, few and many counts, or a class for expanded clones, and some rows have none.

>TRBJ2-5|TRBV4-1|NA|NA
TGCGCCAGCAGCCATGCCCTAGCAGTTGGGGACAAGGGGGAGACCCAGTACTTC
CASSHALAVGDKGETQYF
>TRBJ1-1|TRBV2|TRBD1|NA
TGTGCCACCATGGACAGGGCGAACACTGAAGCTTTCTTT
CATMDRANTEAFF
>TRBJ2-2|TRBV30|NA|NA
TGTGCCCGCCAGGGACGAGGGACCGGGGAGCTGTTTTTT
CARQGRGTGELFF
>TRBJ2-7|TRBV5-1|NA|NA
TGCGCCAGCAACGTGGAAGGGGGATCCTACGAGCAGTACTTC
CASNVEGGSYEQYF
>TRBJ2-5|TRBV5-1|TRBD1|few
TGCGCCAGCAGCCCTAGAAAAACGGGACAGAGACAAGAGACCCAGTACTTC
CASSPRKTGQRQETQYF
>TRBJ2-7|TRBV6-6|TRBD2|NA
TGTGCCAGCAGTTACGGACTAGCGGGGTACGAGCAGTACTTC
CASSYGLAGYEQYF
>TRBJ1-4|TRBV10-3|NA|NA
TGTGCCATCAGCCCCCAGGGGCCTGCAACTAATGAAAAACTGTTTTTT
CAISPQGPATNEKLFF
>TRBJ1-6|TRBV9|NA|NA
TGTGCCAGCAGCGAACAGGGACAAGCGTCTTCACCCCTCCACTTT
CASSEQGQASSPLHF
>TRBJ2-6|TRBV19|NA|NA
TGTGCCAGTACCAGGATACAGGATTCTGGGGCCAACGTCCTGACTTTC
CASTRIQDSGANVLTF
>TRBJ1-1|TRBV11-2|NA|NA
TGTGCCAGCAGCCCACAGTTGAACACTGAAGCTTTCTTT
CASSPQLNTEAFF
>TRBJ2-5|TRBV6-6|NA|NA
TGTGCCAGCAGACAAGGGGGAGTAGAGACCCAGTACTTC
CASRQGGVETQYF
>TRBJ2-2|TRBV9|NA|NA
TGTGCCAGCAGCTACCTAGTAGCCACCGGGGAGCTGTTTTTT
CASSYLVATGELFF
>TRBJ1-5|TRBV18|NA|NA
TGTGCCAGCTCGCCCGGCGGGGAGAGACAGCCCCAGCATTTT
CASSPGGERQPQHF
>TRBJ2-3|TRBV14|NA|few
TGTGCCAGCAGCCTCCTAAGGACGGGGTCTAGCACAGATACGCAGTATTTT
CASSLLRTGSSTDTQYF
>TRBJ1-4|TRBV30|NA|NA
TGTGCCTGGAGTCCGGCTGCAACTAATGAAAAACTGTTTTTT
CAWSPAATNEKLFF
>TRBJ1-1|TRBV29-1|NA|NA
TGCAGCGTTGAACCTGCTTTAAGTTTCGCTGAAGCTTTCTTT
CSVEPALSFAEAFF
>TRBJ2-6|TRBV7-2|TRBD1|few
TGTGCCAGCAGCCCCCGGGACAGGGGCCTCTCTGGGGCCAACGTCCTGACTTTC
CASSPRDRGLSGANVLTF
>TRBJ2-3|TRBV29-1|NA|NA
TGCAGCGTTGAGACCCCAGATACGCAGTATTTT
CSVETPDTQYF
>TRBJ2-1|TRBV9|NA|NA
TGTGCCAGCAGCGTAACCGTGTACAATGAGCAGTTCTTC
CASSVTVYNEQFF
>TRBJ2-6|TRBV6-6|NA|NA
TGTGCCAGCAGCCCAATTAGGAGTGGGGCCAACGTCCTGACTTTC
CASSPIRSGANVLTF
>TRBJ2-7|TRBV18|TRBD2|NA
TGTGCCAGCTCCCCCGGGGGGGAGCAGTACTTC
CASSPGGEQYF
>TRBJ2-3|TRBV9|NA|once
TGTGCCAGCAGCACCCTAACAGATACGCAGTATTTT
CASSTLTDTQYF
>TRBJ2-7|TRBV15|TRBD1|NA
TGTGCCACCAGCCCCAGGGGGAGCTCCTACGAGCAGTACTTC
CATSPRGSSYEQYF
>TRBJ2-6|TRBV7-9|NA|NA
TGTGCCAGCAGTTCCACACCATCTGGGGCCAACGTCCTGACTTTC
CASSSTPSGANVLTF
>TRBJ1-6|TRBV4-1|NA|NA
TGCGCCAGCAGCCAAGGTCCGGTCGGGAATTCACCCCTCCACTTT
CASSQGPVGNSPLHF
>TRBJ2-3|TRBV5-6|NA|NA
TGTGCCAGCAGCTTGGAGGGGATCGGGCCCTCGGGGGATACGCAGTATTTT
CASSLEGIGPSGDTQYF
>TRBJ2-7|TRBV5-4|NA|NA
TGTGCCAGCAGCTTACAGCAGAAACCCTACGAGCAGTACTTC
CASSLQQKPYEQYF
>TRBJ1-6|TRBV19|TRBD1|few
TGTGCCAGTAGCAACCCGGACAGGGGGAGCTCACCCCTCCACTTT
CASSNPDRGSSPLHF
>TRBJ2-3|TRBV5-6|TRBD2|NA
TGTGCCAGCAGCTTTATAGCGGGGGGCACAGATACGCAGTATTTT
CASSFIAGGTDTQYF
>TRBJ2-6|TRBV18|NA|few
TGTGCCAGCTCACCAGGAACCTCTGGGGCCAACGTCCTGACTTTC
CASSPGTSGANVLTF